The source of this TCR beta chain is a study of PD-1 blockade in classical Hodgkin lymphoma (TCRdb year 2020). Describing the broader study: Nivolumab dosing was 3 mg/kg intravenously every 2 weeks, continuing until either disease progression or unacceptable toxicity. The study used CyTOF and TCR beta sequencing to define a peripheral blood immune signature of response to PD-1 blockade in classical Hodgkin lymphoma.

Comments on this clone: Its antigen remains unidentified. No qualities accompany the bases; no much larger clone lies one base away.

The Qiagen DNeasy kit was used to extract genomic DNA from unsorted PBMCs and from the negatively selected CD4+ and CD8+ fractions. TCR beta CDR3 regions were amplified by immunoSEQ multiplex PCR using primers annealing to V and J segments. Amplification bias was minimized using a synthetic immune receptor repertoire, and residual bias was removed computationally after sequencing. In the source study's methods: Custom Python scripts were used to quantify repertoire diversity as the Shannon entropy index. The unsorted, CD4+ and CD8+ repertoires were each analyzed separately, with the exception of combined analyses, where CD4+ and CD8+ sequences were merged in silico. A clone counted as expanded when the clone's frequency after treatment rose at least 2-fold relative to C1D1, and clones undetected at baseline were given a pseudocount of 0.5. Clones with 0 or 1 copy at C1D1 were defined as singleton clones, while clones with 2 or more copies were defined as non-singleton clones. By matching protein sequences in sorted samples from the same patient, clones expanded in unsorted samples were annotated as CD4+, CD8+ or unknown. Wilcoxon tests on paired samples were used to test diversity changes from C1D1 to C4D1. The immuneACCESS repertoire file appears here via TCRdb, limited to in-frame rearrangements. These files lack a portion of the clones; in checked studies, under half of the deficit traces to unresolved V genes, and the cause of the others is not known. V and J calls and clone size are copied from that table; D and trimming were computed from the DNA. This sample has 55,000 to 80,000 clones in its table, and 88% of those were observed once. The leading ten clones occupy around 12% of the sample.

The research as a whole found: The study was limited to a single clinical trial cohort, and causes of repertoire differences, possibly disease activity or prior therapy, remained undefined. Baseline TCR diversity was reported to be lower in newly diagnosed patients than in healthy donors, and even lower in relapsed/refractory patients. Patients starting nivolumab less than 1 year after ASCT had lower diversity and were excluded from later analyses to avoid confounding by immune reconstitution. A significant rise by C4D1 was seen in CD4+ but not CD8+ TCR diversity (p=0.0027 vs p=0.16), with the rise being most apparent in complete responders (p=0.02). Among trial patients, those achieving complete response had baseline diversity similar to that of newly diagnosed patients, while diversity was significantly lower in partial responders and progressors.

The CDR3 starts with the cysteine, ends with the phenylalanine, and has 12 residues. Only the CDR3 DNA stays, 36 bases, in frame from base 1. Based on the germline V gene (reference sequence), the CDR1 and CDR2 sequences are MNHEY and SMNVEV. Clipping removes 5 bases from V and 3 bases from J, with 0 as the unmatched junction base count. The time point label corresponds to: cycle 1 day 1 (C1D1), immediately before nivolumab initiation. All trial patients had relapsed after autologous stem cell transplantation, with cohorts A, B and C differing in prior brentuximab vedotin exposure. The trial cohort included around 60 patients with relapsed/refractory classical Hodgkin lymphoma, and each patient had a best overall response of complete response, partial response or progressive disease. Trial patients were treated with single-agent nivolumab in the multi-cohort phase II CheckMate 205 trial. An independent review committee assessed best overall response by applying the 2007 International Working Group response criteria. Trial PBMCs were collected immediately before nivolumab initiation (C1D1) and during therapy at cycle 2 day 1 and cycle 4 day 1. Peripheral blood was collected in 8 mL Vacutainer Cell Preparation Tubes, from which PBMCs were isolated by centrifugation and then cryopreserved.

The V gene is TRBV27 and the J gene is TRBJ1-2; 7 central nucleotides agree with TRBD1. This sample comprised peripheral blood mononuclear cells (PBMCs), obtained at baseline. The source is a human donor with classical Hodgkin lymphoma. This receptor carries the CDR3 CASSTGDYGYTF. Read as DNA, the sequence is TGTGCCAGCAGTACAGGGGACTATGGCTACACCTTC.